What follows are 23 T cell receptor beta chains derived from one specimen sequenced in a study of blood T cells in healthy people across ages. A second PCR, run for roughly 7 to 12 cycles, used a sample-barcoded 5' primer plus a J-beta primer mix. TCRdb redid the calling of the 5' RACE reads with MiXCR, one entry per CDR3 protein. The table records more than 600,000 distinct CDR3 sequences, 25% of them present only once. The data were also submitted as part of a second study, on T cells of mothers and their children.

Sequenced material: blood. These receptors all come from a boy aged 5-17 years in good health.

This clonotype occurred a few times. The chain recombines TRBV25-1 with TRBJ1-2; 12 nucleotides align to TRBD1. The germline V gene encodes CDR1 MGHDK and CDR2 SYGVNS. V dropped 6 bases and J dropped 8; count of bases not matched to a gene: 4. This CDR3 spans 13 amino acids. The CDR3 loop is CASSGTGGRGYTF. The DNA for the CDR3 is TGTGCCAGCAGCGGGACAGGGGGCCGGGGCTACACCTTC.

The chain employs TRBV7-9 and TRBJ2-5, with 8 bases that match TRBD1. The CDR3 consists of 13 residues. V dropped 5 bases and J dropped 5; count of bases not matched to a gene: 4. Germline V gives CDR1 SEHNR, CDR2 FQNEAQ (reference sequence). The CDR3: CASSADREETQYF. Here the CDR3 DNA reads TGTGCCAGCAGCGCGGACAGGGAGGAGACCCAGTACTTC.

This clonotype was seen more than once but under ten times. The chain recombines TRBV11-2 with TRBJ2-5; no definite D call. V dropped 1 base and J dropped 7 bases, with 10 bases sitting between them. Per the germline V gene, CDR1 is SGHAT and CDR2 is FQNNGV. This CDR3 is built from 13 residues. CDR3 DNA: TGTGCCAGCAGCTTAGGCCGGGTCGGGACCCAGTACTTC. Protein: CASSLGRVGTQYF.

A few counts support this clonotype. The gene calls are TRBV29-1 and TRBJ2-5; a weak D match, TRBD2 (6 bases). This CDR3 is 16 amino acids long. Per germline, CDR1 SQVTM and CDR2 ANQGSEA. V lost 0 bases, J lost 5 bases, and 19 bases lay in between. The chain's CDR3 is CSVEDLAGYAGETQYF. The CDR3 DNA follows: TGCAGCGTTGAAGATCTCGCGGGGTACGCCGGGGAGACCCAGTACTTC.

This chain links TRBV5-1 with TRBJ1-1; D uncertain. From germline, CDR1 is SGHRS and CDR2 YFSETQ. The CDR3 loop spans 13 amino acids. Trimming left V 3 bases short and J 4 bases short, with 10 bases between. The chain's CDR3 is CASSSPGGTEAFF. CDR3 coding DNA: TGCGCCAGCAGCTCCCCAGGAGGCACTGAAGCTTTCTTT.

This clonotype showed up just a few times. DNA for the CDR3: TGCAGCGAAATGGGGGCTAGCACAGATACGCAGTATTTT. As protein: CSEMGASTDTQYF. The V call is TRBV29-1, the J call TRBJ2-3; TRBD1 is a possible D gene (6 bases). This CDR3 has 13 residues. Trimming removed 7 bases at V and 0 bases at J, with 11 bases between. Germline CDR1 is SQVTM and CDR2 is ANQGSEA.

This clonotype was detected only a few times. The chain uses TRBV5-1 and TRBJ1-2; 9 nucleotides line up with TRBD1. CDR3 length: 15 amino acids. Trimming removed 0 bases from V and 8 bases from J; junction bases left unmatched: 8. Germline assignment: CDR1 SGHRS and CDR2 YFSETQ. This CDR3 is CASSLVPGQGTGYTF. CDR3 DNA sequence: TGCGCCAGCAGCTTGGTTCCGGGACAGGGAACCGGCTACACCTTC.

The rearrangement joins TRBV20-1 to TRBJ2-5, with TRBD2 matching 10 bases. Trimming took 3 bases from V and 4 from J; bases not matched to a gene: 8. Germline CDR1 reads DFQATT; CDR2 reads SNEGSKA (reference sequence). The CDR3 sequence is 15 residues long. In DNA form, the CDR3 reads TGCAGTGCTAGTACTCTGGCTAGCGGGGGAGAGACCCAGTACTTC. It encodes CSASTLASGGETQYF.

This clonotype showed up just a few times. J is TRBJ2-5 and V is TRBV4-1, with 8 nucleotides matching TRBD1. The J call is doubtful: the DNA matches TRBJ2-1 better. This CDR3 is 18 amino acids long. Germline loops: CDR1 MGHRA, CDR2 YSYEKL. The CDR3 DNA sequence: TGCGCCAGCAGCCAAGATCCCCCGGACAGGGTGGCGTGGAATGAGCAGTTCTTC. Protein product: CASSQDPPDRVAWNEQFF.

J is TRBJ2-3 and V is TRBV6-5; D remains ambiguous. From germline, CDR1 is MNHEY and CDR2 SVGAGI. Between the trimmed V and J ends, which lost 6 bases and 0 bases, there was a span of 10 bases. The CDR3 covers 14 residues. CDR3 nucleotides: TGTGCCAGCAGCGACGGATCTAGCACAGATACGCAGTATTTT. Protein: CASSDGSSTDTQYF.

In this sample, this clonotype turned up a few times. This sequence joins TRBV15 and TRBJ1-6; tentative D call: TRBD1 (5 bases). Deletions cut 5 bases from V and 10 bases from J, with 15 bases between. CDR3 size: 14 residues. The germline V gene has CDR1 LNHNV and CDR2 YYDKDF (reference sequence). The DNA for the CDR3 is TGTGCCACCAGCGACCGAGGGACCATATCACCCCTCCACTTT. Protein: CATSDRGTISPLHF.

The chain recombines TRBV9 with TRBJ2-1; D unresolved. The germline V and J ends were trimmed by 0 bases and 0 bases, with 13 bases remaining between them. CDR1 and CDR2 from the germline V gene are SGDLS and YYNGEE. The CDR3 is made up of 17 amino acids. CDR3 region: CASSVGAVPGSYNEQFF. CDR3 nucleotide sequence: TGTGCCAGCAGCGTAGGGGCTGTACCAGGCTCCTACAATGAGCAGTTCTTC.

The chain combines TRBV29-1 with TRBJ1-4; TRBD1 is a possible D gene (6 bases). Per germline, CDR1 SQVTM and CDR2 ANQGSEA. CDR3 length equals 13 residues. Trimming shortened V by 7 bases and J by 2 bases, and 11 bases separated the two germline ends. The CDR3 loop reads CSAGRGTNEKLFF. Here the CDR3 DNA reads TGCAGCGCTGGGAGGGGGACTAATGAAAAACTGTTTTTT.

This chain's CDR3 is CSAQRQAPNEQFF. As DNA, the CDR3 is TGCAGTGCTCAGAGGCAGGCCCCCAATGAGCAGTTCTTC. The gene calls are TRBV20-1 and TRBJ2-5, with D uncertain. The J call may be wrong; the DNA end is better matched by TRBJ2-1. The CDR3 is 13 amino acids. Germline CDR1 DFQATT, CDR2 SNEGSKA (reference sequence).

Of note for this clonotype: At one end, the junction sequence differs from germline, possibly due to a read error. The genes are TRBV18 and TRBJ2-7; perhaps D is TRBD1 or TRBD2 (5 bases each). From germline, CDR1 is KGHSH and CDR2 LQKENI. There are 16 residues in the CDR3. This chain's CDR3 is CASSPLRGAPGFERYF. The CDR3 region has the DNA TGTGCCAGCTCACCACTTCGGGGCGCGCCAGGGTTCGAGCGGTACTTC.

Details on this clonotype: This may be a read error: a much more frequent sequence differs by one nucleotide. CDR3 DNA sequence: TGTGCCAGCAGATACGGAGAGACCCAGTACTTC. Protein product: CASRYGETQYF. This rearrangement joins TRBV6-2 or TRBV6-3 to TRBJ2-1, with no clear D. The end of the DNA fits TRBJ2-5 better, so the J call may be wrong. The CDR3 runs 11 residues. The germline V gene has CDR1 MNHEY and CDR2 SVGEGT.

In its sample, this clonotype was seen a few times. The CDR3 protein is CASSPPGQTYEQYF. The DNA for the CDR3 is TGTGCCAGCAGCCCACCGGGACAGACCTACGAGCAGTACTTC. The chain is built from TRBV3-1 and TRBJ2-7; 7 nucleotides align to TRBD1. With 4 bases clipped from V and 2 bases from J, the junction kept 5 bases outside the gene matches. Germline CDR1 and CDR2: LGHDT and YNNKEL (reference sequence). CDR3 length: 14 residues.

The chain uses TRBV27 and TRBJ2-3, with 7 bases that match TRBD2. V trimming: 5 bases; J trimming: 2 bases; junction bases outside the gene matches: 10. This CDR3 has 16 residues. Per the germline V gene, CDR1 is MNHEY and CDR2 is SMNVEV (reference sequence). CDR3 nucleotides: TGTGCCAGCAGTGTCAGCTCGGGAGGAGTCACAGATACGCAGTATTTT. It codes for CASSVSSGGVTDTQYF.

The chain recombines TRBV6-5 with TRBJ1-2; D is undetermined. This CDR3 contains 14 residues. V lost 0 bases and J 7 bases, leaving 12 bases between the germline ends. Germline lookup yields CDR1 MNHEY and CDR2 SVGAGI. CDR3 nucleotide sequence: TGTGCCAGCAGTTACTCGAGGCAGATGGGTGGCTACACCTTC. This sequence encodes CASSYSRQMGGYTF.

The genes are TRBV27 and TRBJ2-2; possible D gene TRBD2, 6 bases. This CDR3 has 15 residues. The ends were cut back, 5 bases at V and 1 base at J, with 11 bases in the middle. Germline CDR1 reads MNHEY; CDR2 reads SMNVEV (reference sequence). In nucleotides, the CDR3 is TGTGCCAGCAGTCCCCGGGGGAAGAACACCGGGGAGCTGTTTTTT. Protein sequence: CASSPRGKNTGELFF.

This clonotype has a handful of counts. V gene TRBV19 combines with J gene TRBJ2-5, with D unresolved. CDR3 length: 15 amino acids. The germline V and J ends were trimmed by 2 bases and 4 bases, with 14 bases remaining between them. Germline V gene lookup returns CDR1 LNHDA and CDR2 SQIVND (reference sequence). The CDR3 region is CASSITTLLGETQYF. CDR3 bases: TGTGCCAGTAGTATAACGACCCTACTGGGAGAGACCCAGTACTTC.

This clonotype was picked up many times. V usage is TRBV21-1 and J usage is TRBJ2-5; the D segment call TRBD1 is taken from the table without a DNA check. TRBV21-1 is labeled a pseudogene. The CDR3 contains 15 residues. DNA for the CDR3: TGTGCCAGCAGCAAGGGGGACAGGGACGGTGAGACCCAGTACTTC. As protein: CASSKGDRDGETQYF.

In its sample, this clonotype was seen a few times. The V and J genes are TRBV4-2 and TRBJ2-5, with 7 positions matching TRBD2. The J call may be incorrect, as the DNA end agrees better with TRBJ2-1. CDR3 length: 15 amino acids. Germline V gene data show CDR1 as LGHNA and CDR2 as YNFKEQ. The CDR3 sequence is CASSQDRGDYNEQFF. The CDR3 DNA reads TGTGCCAGCAGCCAAGATCGGGGGGACTACAATGAGCAGTTCTTC.